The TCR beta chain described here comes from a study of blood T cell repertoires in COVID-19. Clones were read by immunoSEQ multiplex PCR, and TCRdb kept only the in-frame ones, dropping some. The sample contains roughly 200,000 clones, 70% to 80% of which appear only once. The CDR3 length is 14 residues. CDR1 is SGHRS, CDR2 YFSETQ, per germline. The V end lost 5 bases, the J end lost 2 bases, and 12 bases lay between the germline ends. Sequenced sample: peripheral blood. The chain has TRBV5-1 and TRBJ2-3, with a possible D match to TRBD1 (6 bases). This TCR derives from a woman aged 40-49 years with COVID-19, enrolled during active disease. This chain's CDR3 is CASSSDRYTDTQYF. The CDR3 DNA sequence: TGCGCCAGCAGTTCTGACAGGTACACAGATACGCAGTATTTT. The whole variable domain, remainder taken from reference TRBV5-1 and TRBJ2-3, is KAGVTQTPRYLIKTRGQQVTLSCSPISGHRSVSWYQQTPGQGLQFLFEYFSETQRNKGNFPGRFSGRQFSNSRSEMNVSTLELGDSALYLCASSSDRYTDTQYFGPGTRLTVL.